This is a list of T cell receptor beta chains from one sample in a study of CD8+ T cells in alopecia areata. Sequencing was performed with immunoSEQ multiplex PCR; in TCRdb, only in-frame clones are kept and a portion is missing. The profile shows 35,000 or so clones, over 50% of them singletons. The material sequenced was CD4+ Tregs sorted from blood. The source of these receptors is a human donor with alopecia areata. The CDR3 runs from the conserved cysteine through the conserved F or W. Each record gives: D gene, V gene, J gene, CDR3 protein. The D gene is left open where the match is weak.

d_call: -; v_call: TRBV7-2; j_call: TRBJ1-2; cdr3_aa: CASSLISRGYGYTF
d_call: TRBD1; v_call: TRBV5-1; j_call: TRBJ2-7; cdr3_aa: CASSLGGTGGNEQYF
d_call: -; v_call: TRBV28; j_call: TRBJ2-6; cdr3_aa: CASSSPVQAGANVLTF
d_call: -; v_call: TRBV7-8; j_call: TRBJ2-4; cdr3_aa: CASSPDRGGNIQYF
d_call: -; v_call: TRBV6-1; j_call: TRBJ2-1; cdr3_aa: CASSMSGLQDEQFF
d_call: TRBD2; v_call: TRBV7-8; j_call: TRBJ2-7; cdr3_aa: CASSFGLAGAGHSYEQYF
d_call: -; v_call: TRBV28; j_call: TRBJ1-2; cdr3_aa: CASSLFRGSGYTF
d_call: -; v_call: TRBV5-1; j_call: TRBJ1-5; cdr3_aa: CASSLEGIGNQPQHF
d_call: -; v_call: TRBV7-7; j_call: TRBJ2-7; cdr3_aa: CASSSGARYEQYF
d_call: TRBD2; v_call: TRBV28; j_call: TRBJ2-1; cdr3_aa: CASSLAGVRAEQFF
d_call: -; v_call: TRBV7-2; j_call: TRBJ2-7; cdr3_aa: CASSPFSDEQYF
d_call: -; v_call: TRBV7-2; j_call: TRBJ2-3; cdr3_aa: CASSRITDTQYF
d_call: -; v_call: TRBV5-1; j_call: TRBJ2-1; cdr3_aa: CASSYIGAGNEQFF
d_call: TRBD1; v_call: TRBV7-9; j_call: TRBJ1-4; cdr3_aa: CASSLERGQAGVNEKLFF
d_call: -; v_call: TRBV9; j_call: TRBJ2-7; cdr3_aa: CASSPELGYEQYF
d_call: TRBD1; v_call: TRBV28; j_call: TRBJ2-5; cdr3_aa: CASSLQGQPLGETQYF
d_call: -; v_call: TRBV2; j_call: TRBJ1-2; cdr3_aa: CASIRAGNYGYTF
d_call: TRBD2; v_call: TRBV7-9; j_call: TRBJ2-3; cdr3_aa: CASSHGGAGDRTDTQYF
d_call: TRBD1; v_call: TRBV6-5; j_call: TRBJ2-7; cdr3_aa: CASSYRTGEYEQYF
d_call: TRBD2; v_call: TRBV5-1; j_call: TRBJ2-3; cdr3_aa: CASSLTGPSGGTDTQYF
d_call: -; v_call: TRBV5-4; j_call: TRBJ2-3; cdr3_aa: CASSSHGGMNTQYF
d_call: -; v_call: TRBV9; j_call: TRBJ2-2; cdr3_aa: CASSVGGGYPNTGELFF
d_call: TRBD1; v_call: TRBV28; j_call: TRBJ1-4; cdr3_aa: CASNLGTVLNEKLFF
d_call: -; v_call: TRBV30; j_call: TRBJ1-6; cdr3_aa: CAWAGGERSYNSPLHF
d_call: TRBD1; v_call: TRBV5-1; j_call: TRBJ1-2; cdr3_aa: CASSFTGQSYGYTF
d_call: TRBD1; v_call: TRBV6-5; j_call: TRBJ1-2; cdr3_aa: CASSLGQGIYGYTF
d_call: -; v_call: TRBV4-2; j_call: TRBJ2-6; cdr3_aa: CASSGRRGSGANVLTF
d_call: TRBD2; v_call: TRBV4-2; j_call: TRBJ2-5; cdr3_aa: CASSFGASGRPRGETQYF
d_call: TRBD1; v_call: TRBV7-9; j_call: TRBJ2-1; cdr3_aa: CASSGQGGFNEQFF
d_call: TRBD1; v_call: TRBV7-3; j_call: TRBJ2-2; cdr3_aa: CARHDRGHGELFF
d_call: -; v_call: TRBV19; j_call: TRBJ1-1; cdr3_aa: CASRRADLMNTEAFF
d_call: -; v_call: TRBV6-1; j_call: TRBJ2-5; cdr3_aa: CASSRLFGGETQYF
d_call: -; v_call: TRBV4-3; j_call: TRBJ2-3; cdr3_aa: CASSQDGRPGLDTQYF
d_call: -; v_call: TRBV7-9; j_call: TRBJ2-3; cdr3_aa: CASSSVIPDTQYF
d_call: -; v_call: TRBV18; j_call: TRBJ1-1; cdr3_aa: CASSRGGGLYTEAFF
d_call: -; v_call: TRBV29-1; j_call: TRBJ1-1; cdr3_aa: CSASLGPAGTEAFF
d_call: -; v_call: TRBV27; j_call: TRBJ2-5; cdr3_aa: CASRPPRVGTQYF
d_call: TRBD1; v_call: TRBV4-1; j_call: TRBJ2-5; cdr3_aa: CASSQRGQGEETQYF
d_call: -; v_call: TRBV27; j_call: TRBJ2-3; cdr3_aa: CASSLGGLPTDTQYF
d_call: -; v_call: TRBV5-4; j_call: TRBJ1-1; cdr3_aa: CASSLATGGGTEAFF
d_call: -; v_call: TRBV18; j_call: TRBJ2-1; cdr3_aa: CASSPELVSQGEQFF
d_call: -; v_call: TRBV6-6; j_call: TRBJ1-2; cdr3_aa: CASTLSDYGYTF
d_call: -; v_call: TRBV6-5; j_call: TRBJ1-1; cdr3_aa: CASRSTGWAEAFF